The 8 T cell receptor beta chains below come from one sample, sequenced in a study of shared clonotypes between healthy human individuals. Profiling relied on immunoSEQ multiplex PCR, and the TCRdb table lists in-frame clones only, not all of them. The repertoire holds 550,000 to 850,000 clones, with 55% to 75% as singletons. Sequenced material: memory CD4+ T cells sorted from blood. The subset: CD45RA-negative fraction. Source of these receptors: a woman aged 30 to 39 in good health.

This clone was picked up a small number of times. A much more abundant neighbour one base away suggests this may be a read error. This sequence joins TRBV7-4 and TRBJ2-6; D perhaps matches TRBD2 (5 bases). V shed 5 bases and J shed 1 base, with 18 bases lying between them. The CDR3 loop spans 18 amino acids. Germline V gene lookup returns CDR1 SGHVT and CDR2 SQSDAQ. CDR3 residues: CASSQNSHGESGANVLTF. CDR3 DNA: TGTGCCAGCAGCCAAAACAGTCACGGGGAATCTGGGGCCAACGTCCTGACTTTC.

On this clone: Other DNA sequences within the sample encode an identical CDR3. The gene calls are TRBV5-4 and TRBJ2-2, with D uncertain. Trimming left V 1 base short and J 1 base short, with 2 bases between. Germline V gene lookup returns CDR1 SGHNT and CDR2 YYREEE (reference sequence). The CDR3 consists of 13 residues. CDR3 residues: CASSLKNTGELFF. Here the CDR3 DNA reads TGTGCCAGCAGCTTGAAGAACACCGGGGAGCTGTTTTTT.

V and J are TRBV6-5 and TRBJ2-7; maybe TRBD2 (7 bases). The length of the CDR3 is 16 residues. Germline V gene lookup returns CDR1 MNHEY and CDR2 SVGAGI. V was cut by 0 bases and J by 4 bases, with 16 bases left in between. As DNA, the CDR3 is TGTGCCAGCAGTTACTCTTCGGGGAGGGGGAAATACGAGCAGTACTTC. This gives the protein CASSYSSGRGKYEQYF.

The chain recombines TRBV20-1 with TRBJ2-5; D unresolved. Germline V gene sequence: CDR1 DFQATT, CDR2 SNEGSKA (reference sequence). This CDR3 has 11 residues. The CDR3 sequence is CRIRDQETQYF. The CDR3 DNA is TGCAGAATCCGGGACCAAGAGACCCAGTACTTC.

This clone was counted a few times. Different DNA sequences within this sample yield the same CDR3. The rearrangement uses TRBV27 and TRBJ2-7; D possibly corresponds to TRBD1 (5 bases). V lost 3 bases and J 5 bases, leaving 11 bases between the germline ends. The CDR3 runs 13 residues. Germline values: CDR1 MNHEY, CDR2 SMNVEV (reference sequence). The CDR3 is CASSLNRIHEQYF. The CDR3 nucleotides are TGTGCCAGCAGTTTGAACAGGATCCACGAGCAGTACTTC.

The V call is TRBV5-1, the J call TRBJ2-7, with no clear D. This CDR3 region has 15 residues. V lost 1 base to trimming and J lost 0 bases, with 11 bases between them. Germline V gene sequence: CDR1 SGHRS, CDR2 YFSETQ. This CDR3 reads CASSLMVTLSYEQYF. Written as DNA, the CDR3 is TGCGCCAGCAGCTTGATGGTCACACTCTCCTACGAGCAGTACTTC.

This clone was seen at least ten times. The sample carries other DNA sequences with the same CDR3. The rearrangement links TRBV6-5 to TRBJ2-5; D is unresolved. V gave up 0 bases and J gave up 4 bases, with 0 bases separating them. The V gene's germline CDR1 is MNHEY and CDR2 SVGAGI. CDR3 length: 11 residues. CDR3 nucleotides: TGTGCCAGCAGTTACTCAGAGACCCAGTACTTC. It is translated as CASSYSETQYF.

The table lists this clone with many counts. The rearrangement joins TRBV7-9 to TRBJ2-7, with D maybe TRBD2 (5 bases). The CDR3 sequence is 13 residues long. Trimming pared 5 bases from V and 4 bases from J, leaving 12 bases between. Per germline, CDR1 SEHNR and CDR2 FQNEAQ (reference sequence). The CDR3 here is CASSLDWTYEQYF. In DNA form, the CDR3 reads TGTGCCAGCAGCCTCGACTGGACTTACGAGCAGTACTTC.